A selection of T cell receptor beta chains follows, all from one sample in a study of PD-1 blockade in classical Hodgkin lymphoma. Sequencing used immunoSEQ multiplex PCR; TCRdb keeps in-frame clones, though not all of them. The table lists roughly 23,000 clones, around 69% of them singletons. Sample: peripheral blood mononuclear cells (PBMCs), taken at baseline. The receptors were sampled from a human donor with classical Hodgkin lymphoma. Each CDR3 is given with its conserved first and last residue.

TRBV10-3,CAIRDNRAPGTDTQYF
TRBV5-4,CASSLEVSSYNEQFF
TRBV9,CASSPFISQGVVISNQPQHF
TRBV11-3,CASSLGAQGADTEAFF
TRBV19,CASMVGAVPGGYTF
TRBV28,CASSLSGVLNSPLHF
TRBV6-6,CASPTPNTGELFF
TRBV7-9,CASATRQREFF
TRBV4-3,CASSQDWGGGAGELFF
TRBV7-7,CASSLLQGTEAFF
TRBV28,CASSFFSGSHQETQYF